The clone carrying this T cell receptor beta chain was observed once. As processed by the authors: Using reference gene primer amplification, nucleated cell counts were estimated. Profiling relied on immunoSEQ multiplex PCR, and the TCRdb table lists in-frame clones only, not all of them. The V and J calls and clone size were taken over from that table, and D and trimming were inferred from the DNA. The sample has over 55,000 clones; about four fifths are singletons. This CDR3 region has 13 residues. The data are from a study of blood T cell repertoires in COVID-19. Participant ages covered about 18 to 90 years across 24 US areas. Clinical histories supplied by participants themselves formed the basis of cohort assignment.

The rearrangement uses TRBV21-1 and TRBJ2-5; the table's TRBD2 call for D was not verified on the DNA. TRBV21-1 is a documented pseudogene. Sequences were obtained from PBMCs or T cells enriched from blood (not recorded which). The origin of this receptor is a woman aged 40 to 50 with acute COVID-19. The CDR3 DNA sequence: TGTGCCAGCAGCGGCGGGGGGGAAGAGACCCAGTACTTC. This codes for CASSGGGEETQYF.